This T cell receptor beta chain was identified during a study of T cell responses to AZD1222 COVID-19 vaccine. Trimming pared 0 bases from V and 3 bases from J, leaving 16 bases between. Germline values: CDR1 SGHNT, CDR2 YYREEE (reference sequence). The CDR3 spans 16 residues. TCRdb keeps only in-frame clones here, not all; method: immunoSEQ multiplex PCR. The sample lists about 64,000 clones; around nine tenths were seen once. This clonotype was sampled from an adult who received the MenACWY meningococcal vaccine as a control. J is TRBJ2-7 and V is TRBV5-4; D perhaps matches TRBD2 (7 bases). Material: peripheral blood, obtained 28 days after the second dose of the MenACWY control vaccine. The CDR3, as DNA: TGTGCCAGCAGCTTGGGAGGGGGGGGCTCCGGCTACGAGCAGTACTTC. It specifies CASSLGGGGSGYEQYF. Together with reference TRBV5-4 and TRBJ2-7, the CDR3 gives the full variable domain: ETGVTQSPTHLIKTRGQQVTLRCSSQSGHNTVSWYQQALGQGPQFIFQYYREEENGRGNFPPRFSGLQFPNYSSELNVNALELDDSALYLCASSLGGGGSGYEQYFGPGTRLTVT.